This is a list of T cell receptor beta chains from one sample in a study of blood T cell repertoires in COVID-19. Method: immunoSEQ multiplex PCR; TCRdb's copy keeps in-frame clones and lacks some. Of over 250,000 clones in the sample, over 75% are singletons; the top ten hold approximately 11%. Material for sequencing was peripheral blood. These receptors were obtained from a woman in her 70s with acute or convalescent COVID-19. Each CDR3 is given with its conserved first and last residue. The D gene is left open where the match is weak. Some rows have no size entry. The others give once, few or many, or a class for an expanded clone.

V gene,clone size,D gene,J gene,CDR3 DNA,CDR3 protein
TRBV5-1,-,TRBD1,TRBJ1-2,TGCGCCAGCAGCTCCACGCCGGGACAGGGGGCGACTGGCTACACCTTC,CASSSTPGQGATGYTF
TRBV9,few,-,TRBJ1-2,TGTGCCAGCAGCGTAGGTCCGAACTATGGCTACACCTTC,CASSVGPNYGYTF
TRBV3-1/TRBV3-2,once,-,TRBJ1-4,TGTGCCAGCACCCCCGGGGGTCCTAATGAAAAACTGTTTTTT,CASTPGGPNEKLFF
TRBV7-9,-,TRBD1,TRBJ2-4,TGTGCCAGCAGCTTAGGGACAGGGTTCCTAGCCAAAAACATTCAGTACTTC,CASSLGTGFLAKNIQYF
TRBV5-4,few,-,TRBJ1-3,TGTGCCAGCAGCTTGAACGGACTTGGAGGAAACACCATATATTTT,CASSLNGLGGNTIYF
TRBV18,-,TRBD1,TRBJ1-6,TGTGCCAGCACCGACAGGGCTGGGTCACCCCTCCACTTT,CASTDRAGSPLHF
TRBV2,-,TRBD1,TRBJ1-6,TGTGCCAGCAAAGCGACAGGGAACTATAATTCACCCCTCCACTTT,CASKATGNYNSPLHF
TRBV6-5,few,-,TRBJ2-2,TGTGCCAGCAGAAGGGGATACACCGGGGAGCTGTTTTTT,CASRRGYTGELFF
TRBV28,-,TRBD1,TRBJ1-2,TGTGCCAGCAGTATCCCGGGACAGGGACGCGGCTACACCTTC,CASSIPGQGRGYTF
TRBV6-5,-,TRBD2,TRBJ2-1,TGTGCCAGCAGTTCCGGGGCTAGCGGGGGGGGTGAGCAGTTCTTC,CASSSGASGGGEQFF
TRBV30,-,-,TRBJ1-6,TGTGCCTGGAGACCACAATATAATTCACCCCTCCACTTT,CAWRPQYNSPLHF
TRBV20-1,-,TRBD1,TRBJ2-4,TGCAGTGCTAGTGGAAGAGAGGGGACAGGGGCTAATTGGGACATTCAGTACTTC,CSASGREGTGANWDIQYF
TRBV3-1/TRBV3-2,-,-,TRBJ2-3,TGTGCCAGCAGCCAAGATTTGGGGGCGGTGGCAGATACGCAGTATTTT,CASSQDLGAVADTQYF
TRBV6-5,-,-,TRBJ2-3,TGTGCCAGCACCGGAGGCTTTTTTAGCACAGATACGCAGTATTTT,CASTGGFFSTDTQYF
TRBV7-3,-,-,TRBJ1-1,TGTGCCAGCAGCTTAAAGAGCCAGGGCACAGCTTTCTTT,CASSLKSQGTAFF
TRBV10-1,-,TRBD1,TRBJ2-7,TGCGCCAGCAGGGACAGGGGCTACGAGCAGTACTTC,CASRDRGYEQYF
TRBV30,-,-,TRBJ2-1,TGTGCCTGGATGCGGCGGGCGCTCTACAATGAGCAGTTCTTC,CAWMRRALYNEQFF
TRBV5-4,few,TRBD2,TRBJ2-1,TGTGCCAGCAGCTTGGAGACTAGCGGCCCACAATTCTTC,CASSLETSGPQFF
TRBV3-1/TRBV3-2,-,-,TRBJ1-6,TGTGCCAGCTCCGGCGGGGGTGGGAATTCACCCCTCCACTTT,CASSGGGGNSPLHF
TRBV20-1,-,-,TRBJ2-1,TGCAGTGCTAGCCTCGAGGATGAGCAGTTCTTC,CSASLEDEQFF
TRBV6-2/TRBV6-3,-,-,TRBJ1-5,TGTGCCAGCAGTTACTCAGCCCGAAACAATCAGCCCCAGCATTTT,CASSYSARNNQPQHF
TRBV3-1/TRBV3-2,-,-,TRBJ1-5,TGTGCCAGCAGCCAAGGGCATCAGCCCCAGCATTTT,CASSQGHQPQHF
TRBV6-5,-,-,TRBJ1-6,TGTGCCAGCAGCAAGCCCGGGGTCTCAGGGGCCCTCCACTTT,CASSKPGVSGALHF
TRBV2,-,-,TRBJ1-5,TGTGCCAGCAGTGAAGGATCAGTTCAGCCCCAGCATTTT,CASSEGSVQPQHF
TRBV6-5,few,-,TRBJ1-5,TGTGCCAGCAGGGAGGCTTATAGCAATCAGCCCCAGCATTTT,CASREAYSNQPQHF
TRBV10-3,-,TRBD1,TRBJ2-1,TGTGCCATCAGTGAGACACCCCAGGGGGCTGGGAATGAGCAGTTCTTC,CAISETPQGAGNEQFF
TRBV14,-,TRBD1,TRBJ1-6,TGTGCCAGCAGCCCGAGGGGGCGATCACCCCTCCACTTT,CASSPRGRSPLHF
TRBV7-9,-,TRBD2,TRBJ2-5,TGTGCCAGCAGCTTGCCAGCGGGGGGGCAGGAGACCCAGTACTTC,CASSLPAGGQETQYF
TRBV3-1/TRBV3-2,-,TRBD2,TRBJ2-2,TGTGCCAGCAGCCAACTAGCGGGGGGGAACACCGGGGAGCTGTTTTTT,CASSQLAGGNTGELFF
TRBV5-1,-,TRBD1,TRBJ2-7,TGCGCCAGCAGCGTGCGACAGGGGGCCTACGAGCAGTACTTC,CASSVRQGAYEQYF
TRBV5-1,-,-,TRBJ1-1,TGCGCCAGCACCCGCACGGGGTCGGACACTGAAGCTTTCTTT,CASTRTGSDTEAFF
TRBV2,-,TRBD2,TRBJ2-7,TGTGCCAGCAAAACTAGCGGGGGATCCTACGAGCAGTACTTC,CASKTSGGSYEQYF
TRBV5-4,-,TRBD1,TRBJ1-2,TGTGCCAGCACCTCGGACAGGGACGGTGGCTACACCTTC,CASTSDRDGGYTF
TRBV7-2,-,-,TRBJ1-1,TGTGCCAGCAGCTTGTTAATTCAGGAAACTGAAGCTTTCTTT,CASSLLIQETEAFF
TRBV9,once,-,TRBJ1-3,TGTGCCAGCAGCGCAGGAAACAGGGAAGCAAACACCATATATTTT,CASSAGNREANTIYF
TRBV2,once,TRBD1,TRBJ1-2,TGTGCCAGCAGAGCTGACAGGGCGGACTATGGCTACACCTTC,CASRADRADYGYTF
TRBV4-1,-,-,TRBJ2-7,TGCGCCAGCAGCTCGCCAGGGGCTGAGAGGGGGAACGAGCAGTACTTC,CASSSPGAERGNEQYF
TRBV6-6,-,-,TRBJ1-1,TGTGCCAGCAGTTATGAGGGCTCCTTAGACGCTGAAGCTTTCTTT,CASSYEGSLDAEAFF
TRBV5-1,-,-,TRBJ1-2,TGCGCCAGCAGCTGGAATACAGGGAGCTATGGCTACACCTTC,CASSWNTGSYGYTF
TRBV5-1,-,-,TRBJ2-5,TGCGCCAGCAGCGAAGGGCCTCGGACTTGGGAGACCCAGTACTTC,CASSEGPRTWETQYF
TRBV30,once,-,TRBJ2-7,TGTGCCTGGAGTGGCGGGGGCATCTACGAGCAGTACTTC,CAWSGGGIYEQYF